Presented here are 27 T cell receptor beta chains from one specimen sequenced in a study of T cells after yellow fever vaccination. TCRdb recomputed calls from the 5' RACE reads with MiXCR, one row per CDR3 protein. The sample consists of roughly 330,000 distinct CDR3 sequences, about 6.9% of them appearing once. The sequences come from PBMCs, collected roughly seven weeks after the first yellow fever vaccination. These receptors were collected from a man between 18 and 35 years old who received the YFV17D yellow fever vaccine.

The sample holds a few counts of this clonotype. The chain recombines TRBV14 with TRBJ2-5; D gene ambiguous. This CDR3 has 16 residues. From germline, CDR1 is SGHDN and CDR2 FVKESK. Trimming removed 3 bases at V and 0 bases at J, with 14 bases between. The CDR3, as DNA: TGTGCCAGCAGCCACCGACCAGAGACCTACCAAGAGACCCAGTACTTC. Its protein is CASSHRPETYQETQYF.

CDR3 sequence reads: CASSQGTGGYTF. As DNA, the CDR3 is TGTGCCAGCTCACAGGGAACGGGTGGCTACACCTTC. This chain links TRBV6-2 or TRBV6-3 with TRBJ1-2, with TRBD1 as a possible D gene (6 bases). CDR1 MNHEY and CDR2 SVGEGT come from the germline V gene. With 8 bases removed from V and 7 bases from J, the gap between germline ends came to 14 bases. CDR3 length: 12 amino acids.

This clonotype was found a few times. This rearrangement joins TRBV7-2 to TRBJ2-5; either TRBD1 or TRBD2 may fit D (6 bases each). The germline gives CDR1 SGHTA, CDR2 FQGNSA. There are 14 residues in the CDR3. Trimming removed 6 bases at V and 4 bases at J, with 15 bases between. Here the CDR3 reads CASRSRGPPETQYF. DNA of the CDR3: TGTGCCAGCAGATCCCGGGGGCCCCCAGAGACCCAGTACTTC.

The chain recombines TRBV5-1 with TRBJ2-1, with D unresolved. The V end lost 2 bases, the J end lost 6 bases, and 21 bases lay between the germline ends. Germline CDR1 is SGHRS and CDR2 is YFSETQ. The CDR3 has 17 amino acids. CDR3 coding DNA: TGCGCCAGCAGCTTAAGGACGGGTGATTCATCTTCCAATGAGCAGTTCTTC. This encodes CASSLRTGDSSSNEQFF.

This clonotype has a handful of counts. The chain employs TRBV3-1 and TRBJ2-2; TRBD2 matches 8 bases. CDR3 length equals 17 residues. The junction had 18 bases not matched to a gene; V was cut back by 11 bases and J by 4 bases. CDR1 is LGHDT, CDR2 YNNKEL, per germline (reference sequence). CDR3 amino acids: CASTQDNGAGATGELFF. The CDR3 nucleotides are TGTGCCTCCACCCAAGATAACGGAGCGGGGGCCACCGGGGAGCTGTTTTTT.

The rearrangement joins TRBV6-1 to TRBJ2-2; 7 nucleotides line up with TRBD1. The CDR3 loop spans 15 amino acids. V was clipped by 2 bases and J by 6 bases; unmatched bases: 6. Germline-derived CDR1 and CDR2 are MNHNS and SASEGT. CDR3 protein: CASSELGGAPGELFF. The CDR3 DNA follows: TGTGCCAGCAGTGAACTAGGGGGCGCCCCCGGGGAGCTGTTTTTT.

The V and J genes are TRBV4-3 and TRBJ1-2; D gene ambiguous. V lost 1 base, J lost 6 bases, and 27 bases lay in between. Germline V gene lookup returns CDR1 LGHNA and CDR2 YSLEER. CDR3 length: 19 residues. CDR3 protein: CASSQAKPPAEGREHGYTF. The CDR3 coding sequence is TGCGCCAGCAGCCAAGCTAAGCCGCCCGCGGAGGGAAGGGAGCATGGCTACACCTTC.

The chain carries TRBV6-1 and TRBJ2-5; no reliable D call. This CDR3 is built from 12 residues. Germline V gene sequence: CDR1 MNHNS, CDR2 SASEGT. V lost 6 bases and J 1 base, leaving 6 bases between the germline ends. The CDR3 region has the DNA TGTGCCAGCAGGGAGTCCCAAGAGACCCAGTACTTC. Translation gives CASRESQETQYF.

V and J are TRBV6-5 and TRBJ1-2; a possible D gene is TRBD1 (6 bases). Per the germline V gene, CDR1 is MNHEY and CDR2 is SVGAGI. V was pared by 0 bases and J by 8 bases, with 13 bases between. This CDR3 is 14 amino acids long. In DNA form, the CDR3 reads TGTGCCAGCAGTTACTCGACCAGGGGCTTGGGCTACACCTTC. Protein sequence: CASSYSTRGLGYTF.

This clonotype was seen ten or more times. This rearrangement joins TRBV20-1 to TRBJ2-5; D gene unclear. Deletions cut 6 bases from V and 5 bases from J, with 22 bases between. The CDR3 extends over 15 amino acids. Germline CDR1 DFQATT, CDR2 SNEGSKA (reference sequence). This chain's CDR3 is CSAPLPTVAEETQYF. The CDR3 nucleotides read TGCAGTGCCCCCCTCCCGACTGTAGCAGAGGAGACCCAGTACTTC.

In this sample, this clonotype turned up a few times. The V and J genes are TRBV7-9 and TRBJ2-5, with D hard to call. This CDR3 comprises 13 residues. Germline CDR1 is SEHNR and CDR2 is FQNEAQ (reference sequence). V was clipped by 4 bases and J by 4 bases, with 10 bases between them. The chain's CDR3 is CASSSWAGETQYF. The CDR3 DNA reads TGTGCCAGCAGCTCCTGGGCAGGAGAGACCCAGTACTTC.

The chain couples TRBV6-2 or TRBV6-3 to TRBJ1-2; D is undetermined. V gave up 4 bases and J gave up 4 bases, with 7 bases separating them. CDR1 and CDR2 from the germline V gene are MNHEY and SVGEGT. The CDR3 extends over 12 amino acids. DNA for the CDR3: TGTGCCAGCAGTTTCAGCGTCTATGGCTACACCTTC. It codes for CASSFSVYGYTF.

The gene calls are TRBV5-1 and TRBJ1-2; possible D gene TRBD1, 5 bases. CDR1 and CDR2 (germline): SGHRS, YFSETQ. Trimming removed 2 bases at V and 0 bases at J, with 8 bases between. The CDR3 contains 14 residues. The CDR3 sequence is CASSFTGANYGYTF. The CDR3 DNA follows: TGCGCCAGCAGCTTTACAGGAGCTAACTATGGCTACACCTTC.

This clonotype was detected only a few times. The chain recombines TRBV24-1 with TRBJ2-7; 8 positions match TRBD2. The CDR3 is made up of 12 amino acids. Losses at the gene ends were 12 bases for V and 5 bases for J; bases not matched to a gene: 8. The V gene's germline CDR1 is KGHDR and CDR2 SFDVKD. The CDR3 DNA reads as TGTGCCCCCGCTCGAGCGGGGGACGAGCAGTACGTC. Translation: CAPARAGDEQYV.

A remark on this clonotype: A much bigger clone sits one base away, suggesting this may be a read error. The chain carries TRBV5-6 and TRBJ2-2, with unresolved D. Germline V gene sequence: CDR1 SGHDT, CDR2 YYEEEE. V was pared by 4 bases and J by 1 base, with 23 bases between. The CDR3 covers 19 residues. CDR3: CASSLCGALPVGNTGELFF. DNA for the CDR3: TGTGCCAGCAGCCTTTGCGGTGCGCTTCCCGTGGGGAACACCGGGGAGCTGTTTTTT.

The chain has TRBV7-8 and TRBJ2-3, with 9 positions matching TRBD2. The junction had 12 bases not matched to a gene; V was cut back by 5 bases and J by 6 bases. This CDR3 region has 16 residues. Germline-derived CDR1 and CDR2 are SGHVS and FQNEAQ. The CDR3 DNA reads as TGTGCCAGCAGCCGGGGGGGAAGCGGGGGGCGGGATACGCAGTATTTT. It encodes CASSRGGSGGRDTQYF.

In its sample, this clonotype was seen a few times. V is TRBV6-2 or TRBV6-3 and J is TRBJ1-1; D ambiguous. The germline CDR1 and CDR2 sequences are MNHEY and SVGEGT. V lost 0 bases and J 0 bases, leaving 14 bases between the germline ends. The CDR3 has 17 amino acids. CDR3 sequence: CASSYSYRTEMNTEAFF. The DNA of the CDR3 is TGTGCCAGCAGTTACTCGTACCGGACCGAGATGAACACTGAAGCTTTCTTT.

The V gene is TRBV15, the J gene TRBJ2-7, with D hard to call. CDR3 length: 14 residues. The V end was cut by 0 bases, the J end by 3 bases, with 9 bases between. Germline V gene lookup returns CDR1 LNHNV and CDR2 YYDKDF (reference sequence). CDR3 residues: CATSRDLGGYEQYV. As DNA, the CDR3 is TGTGCCACCAGCAGAGATCTCGGCGGCTACGAGCAGTACGTC.

The chain couples TRBV3-1 to TRBJ1-2; D unresolved. This CDR3 contains 15 residues. Germline V gene sequence: CDR1 LGHDT, CDR2 YNNKEL (reference sequence). V lost 3 bases and J lost 0, with 11 bases in between. The CDR3 loop reads CASSQPLGANYGYTF. The CDR3 nucleotides are TGTGCCAGCAGCCAGCCCCTCGGAGCTAACTATGGCTACACCTTC.

Only a few counts were recorded for this clonotype. The V gene is TRBV20-1, the J gene TRBJ2-1; 7 nucleotides agree with TRBD1. V was clipped by 0 bases and J by 8 bases; unmatched bases: 10. In germline, CDR1 is DFQATT, CDR2 SNEGSKA (reference sequence). The CDR3 spans 15 residues. This CDR3 reads CSARDVERGHYEQFF. As DNA, the CDR3 is TGCAGTGCTAGAGATGTGGAAAGGGGGCACTATGAGCAGTTCTTC.

This clonotype was found a few times. V and J are TRBV12-3 or TRBV12-4 and TRBJ2-7; possibly TRBD1 for D (6 bases). This CDR3 is built from 16 residues. Trimming cost V 3 bases and J 0 bases, with 15 bases left between them. The CDR3 coding sequence is TGTGCCAGCAGTTTCCCATCAGACAGGAGCTCCTACGAGCAGTACTTC. It yields the protein CASSFPSDRSSYEQYF.

The chain joins TRBV6-1 to TRBJ1-4, with D maybe TRBD1 (5 bases). V shed 6 bases and J shed 5 bases, with 16 bases lying between them. There are 15 residues in the CDR3. CDR1 is MNHNS and CDR2 is SASEGT in the germline V gene. CDR3: CASSLGQGLNEKLFF. In DNA, the CDR3 is TGTGCCAGCAGCCTGGGGCAGGGACTGAATGAAAAACTGTTTTTT.

The chain carries TRBV10-3 and TRBJ2-3, with a tentative D call TRBD2 (7 bases). The germline V gene has CDR1 ENHRY and CDR2 SYGVKD. The V end lost 8 bases, the J end lost 0 bases, and 9 bases lay between the germline ends. The CDR3 contains 13 residues. The CDR3 loop reads CAIAGASTDTQYF. For the CDR3, the DNA is TGTGCCATCGCGGGGGCTAGCACAGATACGCAGTATTTT.

J is TRBJ2-1 and V is TRBV19; unclear D gene. The length of the CDR3 is 15 residues. V shed 7 bases and J shed 1 base, with 14 bases lying between them. Germline lookup yields CDR1 LNHDA and CDR2 SQIVND (reference sequence). This CDR3 reads CASTPRRGSYNEQFF. DNA of the CDR3: TGTGCCAGTACCCCTAGACGTGGGTCCTACAATGAGCAGTTCTTC.

This clonotype was recorded at least ten times. The chain joins TRBV12-3 or TRBV12-4 to TRBJ2-2; D is perhaps TRBD1 or TRBD2 (5 bases each). This CDR3 spans 13 amino acids. V lost 6 bases to trimming and J lost 6 bases, with 11 bases between them. The CDR3 region is CASRPVGAGELFF. As DNA, the CDR3 is TGTGCCAGCAGACCGGTGGGGGCCGGGGAGCTGTTTTTT.

This clonotype was counted only a few times. The chain recombines TRBV4-1 with TRBJ2-1; D is perhaps TRBD2 (5 bases). This CDR3 region has 14 residues. Germline V gene lookup returns CDR1 MGHRA and CDR2 YSYEKL. With 4 bases removed from V and 0 bases from J, the gap between germline ends came to 7 bases. In DNA form, the CDR3 reads TGCGCCAGCAGCCTTGACTACTCCTACAATGAGCAGTTCTTC. Translating it yields CASSLDYSYNEQFF.

This clonotype was counted between two and nine times. The rearrangement joins TRBV20-1 to TRBJ2-5; no firm D call. Germline CDR1 reads DFQATT; CDR2 reads SNEGSKA (reference sequence). Trimming removed 0 bases from V and 5 bases from J, with 13 bases in between. CDR3 length equals 14 residues. CDR3 sequence (DNA): TGCAGTGCTAGAGATCTCTTGCGGCGCGAGACCCAGTACTTC. Its translation is CSARDLLRRETQYF.